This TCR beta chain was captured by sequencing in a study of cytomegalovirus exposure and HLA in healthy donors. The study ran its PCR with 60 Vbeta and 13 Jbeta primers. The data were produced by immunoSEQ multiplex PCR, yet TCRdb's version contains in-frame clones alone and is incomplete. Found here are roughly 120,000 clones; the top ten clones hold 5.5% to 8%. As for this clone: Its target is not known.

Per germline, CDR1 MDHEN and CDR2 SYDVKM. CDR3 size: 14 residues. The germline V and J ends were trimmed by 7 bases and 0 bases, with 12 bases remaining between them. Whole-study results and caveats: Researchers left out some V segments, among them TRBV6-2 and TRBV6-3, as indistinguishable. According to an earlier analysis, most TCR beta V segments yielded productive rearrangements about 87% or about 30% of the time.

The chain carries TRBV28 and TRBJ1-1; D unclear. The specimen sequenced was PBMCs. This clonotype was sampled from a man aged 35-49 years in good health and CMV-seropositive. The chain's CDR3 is CASTSGFLNTEAFF. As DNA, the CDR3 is TGTGCCAGCACGAGCGGGTTTTTGAACACTGAAGCTTTCTTT.